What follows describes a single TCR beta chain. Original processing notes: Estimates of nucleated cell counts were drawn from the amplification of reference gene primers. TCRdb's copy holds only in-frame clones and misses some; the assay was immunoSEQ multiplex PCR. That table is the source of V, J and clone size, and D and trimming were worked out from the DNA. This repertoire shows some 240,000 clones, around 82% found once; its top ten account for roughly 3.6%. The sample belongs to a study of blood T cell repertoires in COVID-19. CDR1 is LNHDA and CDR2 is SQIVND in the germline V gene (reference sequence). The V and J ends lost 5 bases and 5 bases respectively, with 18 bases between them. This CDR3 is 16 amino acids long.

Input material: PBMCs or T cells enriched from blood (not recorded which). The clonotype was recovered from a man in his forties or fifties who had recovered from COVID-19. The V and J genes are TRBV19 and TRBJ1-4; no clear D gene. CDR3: CASSSKARGQNEKLFF. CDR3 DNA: TGTGCCAGTAGTTCCAAAGCTCGGGGTCAGAATGAAAAACTGTTTTTT.